Reported below is one T cell receptor beta chain. Its specificity is unknown. The method was immunoSEQ multiplex PCR; TCRdb's version includes in-frame clones alone and lacks a portion of them. The sample carries tens of thousands of clones, approximately 89% recorded once. The data originate from a study of cytomegalovirus exposure and HLA in healthy donors. Turning to the study itself: A later analysis reported the same platform for the roughly 120 validation repertoires and the 500 to 700 first-cohort repertoires.

Trimming removed 0 bases at V and 4 bases at J, with 15 bases between. The CDR3 is 16 residues long. Looked up from germline, CDR1 is SGHTA and CDR2 is FQGNSA. Study-wide results and limits: Three chains linked to CMV were shown in vitro to be specific for CMV antigens.

The V and J genes are TRBV7-2 and TRBJ1-2; a weak D match, TRBD1 (5 bases). The specimen was PBMCs. This sequence originates from a woman between 18 and 30 years old in good health and CMV-seropositive. DNA of the CDR3: TGTGCCAGCAGCTTAGCGGGGGTAGGGGAGGTCTATGGCTACACCTTC. This translates into CASSLAGVGEVYGYTF.